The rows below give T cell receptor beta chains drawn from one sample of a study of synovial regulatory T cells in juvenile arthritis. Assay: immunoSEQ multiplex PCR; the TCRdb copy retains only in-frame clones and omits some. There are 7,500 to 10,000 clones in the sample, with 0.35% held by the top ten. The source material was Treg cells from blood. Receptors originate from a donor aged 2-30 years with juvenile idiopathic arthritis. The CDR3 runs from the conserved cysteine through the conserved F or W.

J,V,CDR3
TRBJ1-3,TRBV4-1,CASSRSLDRGSTIYF
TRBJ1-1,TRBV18,CASSPDIRLTEAFF
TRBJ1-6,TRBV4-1,CASRKSGAVFNSPLHF
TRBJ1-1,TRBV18,CASSPLETENTEAFF
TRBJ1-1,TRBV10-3,CAIRERAEAFF
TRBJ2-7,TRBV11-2,CASSLGSYEQYF
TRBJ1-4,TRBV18,CASSPNRQGTTTNEKLFF
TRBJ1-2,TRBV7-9,CASSGGPSPGGYTF
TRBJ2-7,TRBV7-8,CASSTYVGDEQYF
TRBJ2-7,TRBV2,CASSGLAGVYEQYF
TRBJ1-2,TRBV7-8,CASRSGTLGGYTF
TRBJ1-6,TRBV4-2,CASSQDMGIPWSNSPLHF
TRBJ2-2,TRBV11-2,CASSYLWPGELFF